These 27 T cell receptor beta chains originate from one sample sequenced in a study of blood T cell repertoires in COVID-19. Method: immunoSEQ multiplex PCR; TCRdb's copy keeps in-frame clones and lacks some. The sample holds 200,000 to 300,000 clones, roughly 76% seen once. The source material was peripheral blood. The source is a woman of 80 years or more with COVID-19, enrolled during active disease.

The chain joins TRBV6-5 to TRBJ2-3; TRBD2 is a possible D gene (6 bases). Trimming took 6 bases from V and 4 from J, leaving 17 bases between them. This CDR3 contains 15 residues. CDR1 MNHEY and CDR2 SVGAGI come from the germline V gene. CDR3 bases: TGTGCCAGCAGATGGAGGGCCTCTTTCGCAGATACGCAGTATTTT. Its protein product is CASRWRASFADTQYF.

In DNA form, the CDR3 reads TGTGCCAGCAGCTTGGTCGGAGGGACAGGGGGACAGCCCCAGCATTTT. Its translation: CASSLVGGTGGQPQHF. The V and J genes are TRBV5-6 and TRBJ1-5; 11 bases line up with TRBD1. V trimming: 0 bases; J trimming: 7 bases; junction bases outside the gene matches: 6. This CDR3 has 16 residues. Germline V gives CDR1 SGHDT, CDR2 YYEEEE.

The gene calls are TRBV7-2 and TRBJ2-2; TRBD2 agrees at 10 bases. The CDR3 sequence is 14 residues long. The V gene's germline CDR1 is SGHTA and CDR2 FQGNSA. With V trimmed by 6 bases and J by 7 bases, 5 bases remained unmatched. This CDR3 reads CASRRTSGDGELFF. The CDR3 DNA reads TGTGCCAGCAGGAGGACTAGCGGTGACGGGGAGCTGTTTTTT.

This clone was picked up a small number of times. This chain links TRBV5-6 with TRBJ2-7; TRBD1 matches 9 bases. This CDR3 contains 16 residues. The V gene end was trimmed by 5 bases and the J gene end by 3 bases; junction bases not matched to a gene: 12. Germline lookup yields CDR1 SGHDT and CDR2 YYEEEE. The CDR3 DNA follows: TGTGCCAGCAGAACCGGACGGGACAGGGACTTCTACGAGCAGTACTTC. It yields the protein CASRTGRDRDFYEQYF. The full variable domain, rest sourced from reference TRBV5-6 and TRBJ2-7, is DAGVTQSPTHLIKTRGQQVTLRCSPKSGHDTVSWYQQALGQGPQFIFQYYEEEERQRGNFPDRFSGHQFPNYSSELNVNALLLGDSALYLCASRTGRDRDFYEQYFGPGTRLTVT.

The chain employs TRBV19 and TRBJ2-7; tentatively, D is TRBD2 (6 bases). Per germline, CDR1 LNHDA and CDR2 SQIVND (reference sequence). V lost 5 bases to trimming and J lost 2 bases, with 19 bases between them. The CDR3 runs 16 residues. DNA for the CDR3: TGTGCCAGTAGTCCCCCTGCGGGAAGAGACCCCTACGAGCAGTACTTC. This codes for CASSPPAGRDPYEQYF.

The V gene is TRBV3-1 (or the pseudogene TRBV3-2), the J gene TRBJ2-4; possibly TRBD2 for D (6 bases). The CDR3 runs 16 residues. Germline V gives CDR1 LGHDT, CDR2 YNNKEL (reference sequence). V lost 1 base and J lost 2, with 12 bases in between. The CDR3 coding sequence is TGTGCCAGCAGCCAAGGGCGGGGAGTACCCAAAAACATTCAGTACTTC. It is translated as CASSQGRGVPKNIQYF.

This clone was seen only a few times. V and J are TRBV3-1 (or the pseudogene TRBV3-2) and TRBJ2-1, with 8 bases matching TRBD2. V lost 8 bases, J lost 7 bases, and 10 bases stayed unmatched. CDR1 and CDR2 (germline): LGHDT, YNNKEL (reference sequence). CDR3 length: 14 amino acids. In DNA form, the CDR3 reads TGTGCCAGCCGTATATCGGGGGGGATGAATGAGCAGTTCTTC. Encoded protein: CASRISGGMNEQFF.

The genes are TRBV28 and TRBJ1-1, with D possibly matching TRBD1 (6 bases). Germline V gene data show CDR1 as MDHEN and CDR2 as SYDVKM. Trimming shortened V by 10 bases and J by 6 bases, and 15 bases separated the two germline ends. The CDR3 runs 12 residues. The DNA for the CDR3 is TGTGCCACCCAGGGGCAAAGCGCTGAAGCTTTCTTT. It encodes CATQGQSAEAFF.

The genes are TRBV28 and TRBJ2-1, with 8 bases fitting TRBD2. Trimming removed 3 bases from V and 5 bases from J; junction bases left unmatched: 12. Germline CDR1 MDHEN, CDR2 SYDVKM. The CDR3 length is 17 residues. CDR3 DNA: TGTGCCAGCAGTTTGCGGGGGATAAGCGGGAGAAACAATGAGCAGTTCTTC. Its protein is CASSLRGISGRNNEQFF.

DNA of the CDR3: TGTGCCAGCAGACCGAGTGGGGGGTCGAACACTGAAGCTTTCTTT. Amino acid sequence: CASRPSGGSNTEAFF. This rearrangement joins TRBV6-4 to TRBJ1-1, with D maybe TRBD1 (5 bases). This CDR3 comprises 15 residues. The germline gives CDR1 MRHNA, CDR2 SNTAGT. The V and J ends lost 6 bases and 1 base respectively, with 15 bases between them.

The gene calls are TRBV18 and TRBJ1-3, with D unresolved. CDR3 length equals 12 residues. Trimming cost V 2 bases and J 10 bases, with 9 bases left between them. Per germline, CDR1 KGHSH and CDR2 LQKENI. The CDR3 loop reads CASSPESLTIYF. The CDR3 DNA reads TGTGCCAGCTCACCAGAGTCCTTAACCATATATTTT.

The V gene is TRBV4-3, the J gene TRBJ1-5; 9 nucleotides align to TRBD1. Germline-derived CDR1 and CDR2 are LGHNA and YSLEER. The CDR3 contains 19 residues. V shed 1 base, J shed 1 base, and the junction held 11 bases outside the gene matches. DNA of the CDR3: TGCGCCAGCAGCCAAGCCGGGACAGGGCTTCGCTTGAGCAATCAGCCCCAGCATTTT. It is translated as CASSQAGTGLRLSNQPQHF.

The chain couples TRBV12-3 or TRBV12-4 to TRBJ1-2; perhaps TRBD1 as D (5 bases). The CDR3 extends over 11 amino acids. Trimming took off 7 bases at V and 4 bases at J, with 7 bases between the two ends. The CDR3 here is CASTQGYGYTF. In DNA, the CDR3 is TGTGCCAGCACTCAGGGCTATGGCTACACCTTC.

J is TRBJ1-1 and V is TRBV3-1 (or the pseudogene TRBV3-2), with D possibly TRBD1 on 5 matching bases. Germline CDR1 reads LGHDT; CDR2 reads YNNKEL (reference sequence). This CDR3 contains 12 residues. V shed 4 bases and J shed 11 bases, with 14 bases lying between them. This CDR3 reads CASSRLGEGAFF. DNA of the CDR3: TGTGCCAGCAGCCGCCTAGGGGAGGGGGCTTTCTTT.

The chain recombines TRBV5-8 with TRBJ1-1; tentatively, D is TRBD1 (5 bases). Germline loops: CDR1 SGHTS, CDR2 YDEGEE. The V end lost 4 bases, the J end lost 1 base, and 14 bases lay between the germline ends. The CDR3 consists of 15 residues. CDR3 nucleotide sequence: TGTGCCAGCAGCCCCCGGGGGTCGACGAACACTGAAGCTTTCTTT. Protein product: CASSPRGSTNTEAFF.

J is TRBJ2-7 and V is TRBV11-3, with 9 bases matching TRBD2. The CDR3 spans 12 residues. Germline CDR1 SGHNT, CDR2 YENEEA. The ends lost 8 bases at V and 6 bases at J; junction bases unmatched: 5. The CDR3 loop is CASSRRGGEQYF. CDR3 nucleotide sequence: TGTGCCAGCTCCCGGCGGGGGGGCGAGCAGTACTTC.

The rearrangement joins TRBV10-1 to TRBJ2-6; 7 nucleotides align to TRBD1. Germline V gene lookup returns CDR1 WNHNN and CDR2 SYGVQD (reference sequence). This CDR3 spans 18 amino acids. Unmatched junction bases numbered 11, after V lost 6 bases and J lost 0 bases. CDR3 residues: CASRKDREWASGANVLTF. CDR3 DNA: TGCGCCAGCAGAAAAGACAGGGAGTGGGCCTCTGGGGCCAACGTCCTGACTTTC.

The sample holds one count of this clone. The chain recombines TRBV7-9 with TRBJ2-3; 10 nucleotides agree with TRBD2. V gave up 4 bases and J gave up 0 bases; unmatched junction bases: 1. Per the germline V gene, CDR1 is SEHNR and CDR2 is FQNEAQ (reference sequence). The CDR3 runs to 15 residues. The DNA of the CDR3 is TGTGCCAGCAGCTCGGGACTAGCGAGCACAGATACGCAGTATTTT. It translates to CASSSGLASTDTQYF.

The V and J genes are TRBV7-6 and TRBJ2-7; D remains unclear. This CDR3 spans 11 amino acids. In germline, CDR1 is SGHVS, CDR2 FNYEAQ. Trimming shortened V by 4 bases and J by 5 bases, and 6 bases separated the two germline ends. The CDR3 DNA follows: TGTGCCAGCAGCTCCCTAAACGAGCAGTACTTC. It translates to CASSSLNEQYF.

J is TRBJ1-1 and V is TRBV3-1 (or the pseudogene TRBV3-2), with a possible D match to TRBD1 (6 bases). The CDR3 length is 15 residues. In germline, CDR1 is LGHDT, CDR2 YNNKEL (reference sequence). V lost 4 bases and J lost 4, with 16 bases in between. CDR3 in amino acids: CASSPLTGASTEAFF. The CDR3 DNA sequence: TGTGCCAGCAGCCCCCTGACAGGCGCGAGCACTGAAGCTTTCTTT.

This clone is termed medium-sized. The CDR3 does not close with the conserved phenylalanine or tryptophan, likely indicating a read error. The DNA is left out, because the CDR3 cannot be placed on it with certainty; the CDR3 is given as TCRdb lists it. The CDR3 sequence: CASSTPFMMVRA. This sequence joins TRBV19 and TRBJ1-2; the DNA was not compared with TRBD1, the D call given in the table. The CDR3 extends over 12 residues, inclusive of both ends. CDR1 is LNHDA, CDR2 SQIVND, per germline (reference sequence).

This clone was seen a single time. The rearrangement uses TRBV18 and TRBJ2-7; 11 bases fit TRBD2. CDR1 KGHSH and CDR2 LQKENI come from the germline V gene. V shed 4 bases, J shed 3 bases, and the junction held 8 bases outside the gene matches. CDR3 length equals 16 residues. The CDR3 protein is CASSRGTSGDGYEQYF. The CDR3, as DNA: TGTGCCAGCTCACGAGGGACTAGCGGTGACGGCTACGAGCAGTACTTC.

The chain employs TRBV10-3 and TRBJ2-1; TRBD1 matches at 9 bases. The CDR3 covers 14 residues. V gave up 3 bases and J gave up 4 bases; unmatched junction bases: 1. Germline lookup yields CDR1 ENHRY and CDR2 SYGVKD. CDR3 sequence: CAISDGTGYNEQFF. In nucleotides, the CDR3 is TGTGCCATCAGTGATGGGACAGGGTACAATGAGCAGTTCTTC.

The chain is built from TRBV9 and TRBJ2-1; 8 bases align to TRBD1. The CDR3 totals 14 residues. Germline V gene lookup returns CDR1 SGDLS and CDR2 YYNGEE. J was trimmed by 6 bases and V by 0 bases; bases with no gene match: 2. The CDR3 is CASSVGGQANEQFF. CDR3 nucleotide sequence: TGTGCCAGCAGCGTAGGGGGACAGGCCAATGAGCAGTTCTTC.

This rearrangement joins TRBV19 to TRBJ1-2; TRBD1 matches at 9 bases. Germline lookup yields CDR1 LNHDA and CDR2 SQIVND (reference sequence). V was pared by 4 bases and J by 4 bases, with 7 bases of the junction left unmatched. The CDR3 contains 15 residues. The CDR3 region is CASSSGDRAFYGYTF. The CDR3 DNA is TGTGCCAGTAGTAGTGGGGACAGGGCGTTCTATGGCTACACCTTC.

The rearrangement links TRBV7-8 to TRBJ2-3; tentative D call: TRBD1 (6 bases). The CDR3 is made up of 16 amino acids. V gave up 2 bases and J gave up 4 bases, with 16 bases separating them. Per germline, CDR1 SGHVS and CDR2 FQNEAQ. The CDR3 region has the DNA TGTGCCAGCAGCTTATTAGAGGGCAGGGGCGCAGATACGCAGTATTTT. Translation gives CASSLLEGRGADTQYF.

The chain employs TRBV3-1 (or the pseudogene TRBV3-2) and TRBJ2-1; TRBD2 matches at 16 bases. V lost 1 base and J lost 8; bases outside the gene matches: 8. Germline V CDR1 and CDR2: LGHDT, YNNKEL (reference sequence). This CDR3 contains 18 residues. The CDR3 spells CASSQAPGLAGGLHEQFF. Here the CDR3 DNA reads TGTGCCAGCAGCCAAGCGCCGGGACTAGCGGGGGGGCTGCATGAGCAGTTCTTC.